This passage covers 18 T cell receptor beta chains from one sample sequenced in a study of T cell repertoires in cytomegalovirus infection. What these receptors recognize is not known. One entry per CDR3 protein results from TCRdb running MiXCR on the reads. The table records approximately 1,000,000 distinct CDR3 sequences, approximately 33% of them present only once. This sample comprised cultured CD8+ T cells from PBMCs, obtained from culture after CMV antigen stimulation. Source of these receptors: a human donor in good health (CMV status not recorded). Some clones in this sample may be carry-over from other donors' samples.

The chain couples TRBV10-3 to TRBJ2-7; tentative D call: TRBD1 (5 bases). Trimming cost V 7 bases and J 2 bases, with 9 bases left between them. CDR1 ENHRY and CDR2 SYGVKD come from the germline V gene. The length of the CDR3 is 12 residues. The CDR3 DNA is TGTGCCATCAAAACAGGCACCTACGAGCAGTACTTC. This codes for CAIKTGTYEQYF.

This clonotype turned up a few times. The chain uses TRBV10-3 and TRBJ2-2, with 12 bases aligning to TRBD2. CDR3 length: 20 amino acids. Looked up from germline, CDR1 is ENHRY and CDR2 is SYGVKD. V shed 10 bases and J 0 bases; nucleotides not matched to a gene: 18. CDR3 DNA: TGTGCCACCCTACTAGCGGGGGGTAGACCCTCAAACGCGAACACCGGGGAGCTGTTTTTT. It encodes CATLLAGGRPSNANTGELFF.

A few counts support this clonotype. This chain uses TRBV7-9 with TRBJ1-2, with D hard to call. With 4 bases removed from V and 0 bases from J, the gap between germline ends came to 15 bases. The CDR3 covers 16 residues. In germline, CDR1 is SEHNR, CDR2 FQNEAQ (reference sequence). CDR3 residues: CASSSVLSYTNYGYTF. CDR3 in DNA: TGTGCCAGCAGCTCCGTTTTGTCCTATACTAACTATGGCTACACCTTC.

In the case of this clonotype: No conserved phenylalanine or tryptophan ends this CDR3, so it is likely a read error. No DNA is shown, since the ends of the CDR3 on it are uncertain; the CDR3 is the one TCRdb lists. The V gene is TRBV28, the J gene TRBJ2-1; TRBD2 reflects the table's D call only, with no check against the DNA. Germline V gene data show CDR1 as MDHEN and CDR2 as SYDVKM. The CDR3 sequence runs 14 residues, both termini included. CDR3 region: CASSTIPGLAGIWI.

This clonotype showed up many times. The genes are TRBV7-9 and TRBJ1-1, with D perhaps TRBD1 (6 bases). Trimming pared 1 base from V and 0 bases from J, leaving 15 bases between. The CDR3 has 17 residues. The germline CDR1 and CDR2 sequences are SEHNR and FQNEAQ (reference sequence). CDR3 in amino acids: CASSLGPGVGVNTEAFF. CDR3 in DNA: TGTGCCAGCAGCTTAGGTCCAGGGGTAGGGGTGAACACTGAAGCTTTCTTT.

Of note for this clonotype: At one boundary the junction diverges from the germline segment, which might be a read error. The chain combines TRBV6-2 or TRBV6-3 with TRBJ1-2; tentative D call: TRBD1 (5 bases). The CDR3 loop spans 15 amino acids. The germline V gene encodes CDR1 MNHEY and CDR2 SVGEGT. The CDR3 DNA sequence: TGTGTCAGCAGTTACGATGGGGGAATCGGCTATGGCTACACCTTC. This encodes CVSSYDGGIGYGYTF.

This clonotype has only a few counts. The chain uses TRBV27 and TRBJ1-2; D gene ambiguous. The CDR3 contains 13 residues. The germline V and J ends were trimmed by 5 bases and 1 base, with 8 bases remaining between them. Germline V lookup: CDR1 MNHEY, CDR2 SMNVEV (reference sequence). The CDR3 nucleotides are TGTGCCAGCAGTGACGGATTTAACTATGGCTACACCTTC. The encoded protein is CASSDGFNYGYTF.

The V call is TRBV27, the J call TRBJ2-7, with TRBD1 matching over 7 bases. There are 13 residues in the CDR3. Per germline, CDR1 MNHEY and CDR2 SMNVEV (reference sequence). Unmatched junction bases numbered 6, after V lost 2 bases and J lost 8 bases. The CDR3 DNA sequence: TGTGCCAGCAGTTTAGGGGGCAGGGGGAAGCAGTACGTC. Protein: CASSLGGRGKQYV.

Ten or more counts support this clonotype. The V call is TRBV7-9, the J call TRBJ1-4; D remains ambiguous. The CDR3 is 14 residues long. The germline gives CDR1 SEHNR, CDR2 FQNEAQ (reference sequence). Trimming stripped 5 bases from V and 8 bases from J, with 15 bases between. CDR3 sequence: CASSLLGRREKLFF. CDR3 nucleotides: TGTGCCAGCAGCCTCCTGGGCCGGAGGGAAAAACTGTTTTTT.

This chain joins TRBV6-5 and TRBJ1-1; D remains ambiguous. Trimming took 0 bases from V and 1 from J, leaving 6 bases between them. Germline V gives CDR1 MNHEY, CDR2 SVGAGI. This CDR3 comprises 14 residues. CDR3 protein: CASSYSETNTEAFF. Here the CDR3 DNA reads TGTGCCAGCAGTTACTCAGAAACGAACACTGAAGCTTTCTTT.

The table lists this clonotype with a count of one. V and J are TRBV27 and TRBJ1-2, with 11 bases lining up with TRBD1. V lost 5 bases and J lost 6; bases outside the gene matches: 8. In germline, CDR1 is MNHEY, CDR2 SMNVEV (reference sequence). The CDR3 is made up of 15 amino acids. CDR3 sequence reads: CASSALPGQGDGYTF. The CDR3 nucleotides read TGTGCCAGCAGTGCACTTCCGGGACAGGGGGATGGCTACACCTTC.

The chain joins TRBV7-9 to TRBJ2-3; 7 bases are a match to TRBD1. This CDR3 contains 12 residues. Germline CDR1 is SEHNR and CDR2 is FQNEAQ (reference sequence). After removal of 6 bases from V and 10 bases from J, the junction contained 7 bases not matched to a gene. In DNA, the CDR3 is TGTGCCAGCAGAGTCAGAACAGGGGCGCAGTATTTT. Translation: CASRVRTGAQYF.

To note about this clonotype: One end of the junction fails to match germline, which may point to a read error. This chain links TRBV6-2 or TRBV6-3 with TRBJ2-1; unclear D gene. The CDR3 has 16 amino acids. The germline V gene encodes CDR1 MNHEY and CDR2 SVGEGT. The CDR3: CASSHSLALGYNEQFF. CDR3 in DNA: TGTGCCAGCAGTCACTCCCTCGCCTTAGGCTACAATGAGCAGTTCTTC.

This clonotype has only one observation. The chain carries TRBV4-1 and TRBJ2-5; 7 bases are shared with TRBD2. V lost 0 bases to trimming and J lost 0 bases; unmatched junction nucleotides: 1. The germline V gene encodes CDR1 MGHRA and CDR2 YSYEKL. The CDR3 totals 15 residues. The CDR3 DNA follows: TGCGCCAGCAGCCAAGAGGGGGGGTACCAAGAGACCCAGTACTTC. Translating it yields CASSQEGGYQETQYF.

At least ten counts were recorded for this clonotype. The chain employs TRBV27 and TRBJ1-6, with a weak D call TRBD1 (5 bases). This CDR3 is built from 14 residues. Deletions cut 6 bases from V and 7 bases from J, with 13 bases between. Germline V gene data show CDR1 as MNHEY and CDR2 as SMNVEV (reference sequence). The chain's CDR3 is CASSPGGGNSPLHF. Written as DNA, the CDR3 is TGTGCCAGCAGCCCCGGGGGGGGGAATTCACCCCTCCACTTT.

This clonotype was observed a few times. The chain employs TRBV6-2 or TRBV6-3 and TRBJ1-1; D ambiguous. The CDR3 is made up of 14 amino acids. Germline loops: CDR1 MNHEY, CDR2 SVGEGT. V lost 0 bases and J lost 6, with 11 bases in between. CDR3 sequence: CASSYSIGFSEAFF. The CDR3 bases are TGTGCCAGCAGTTACTCGATCGGTTTTTCTGAAGCTTTCTTT.

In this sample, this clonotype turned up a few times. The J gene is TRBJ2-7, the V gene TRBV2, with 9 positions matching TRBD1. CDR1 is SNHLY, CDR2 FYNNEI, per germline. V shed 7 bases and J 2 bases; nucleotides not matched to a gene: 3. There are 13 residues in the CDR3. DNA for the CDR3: TGTGCCAGCACGGGACAGGGTCCCTACGAGCAGTACGTC. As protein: CASTGQGPYEQYV.

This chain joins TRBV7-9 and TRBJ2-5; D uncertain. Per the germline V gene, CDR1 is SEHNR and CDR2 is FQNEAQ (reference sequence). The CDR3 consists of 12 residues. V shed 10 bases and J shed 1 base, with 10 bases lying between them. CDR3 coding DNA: TGTGCCACCGGCTCCCCCCAAGAGACCCAGTACTTC. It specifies CATGSPQETQYF.